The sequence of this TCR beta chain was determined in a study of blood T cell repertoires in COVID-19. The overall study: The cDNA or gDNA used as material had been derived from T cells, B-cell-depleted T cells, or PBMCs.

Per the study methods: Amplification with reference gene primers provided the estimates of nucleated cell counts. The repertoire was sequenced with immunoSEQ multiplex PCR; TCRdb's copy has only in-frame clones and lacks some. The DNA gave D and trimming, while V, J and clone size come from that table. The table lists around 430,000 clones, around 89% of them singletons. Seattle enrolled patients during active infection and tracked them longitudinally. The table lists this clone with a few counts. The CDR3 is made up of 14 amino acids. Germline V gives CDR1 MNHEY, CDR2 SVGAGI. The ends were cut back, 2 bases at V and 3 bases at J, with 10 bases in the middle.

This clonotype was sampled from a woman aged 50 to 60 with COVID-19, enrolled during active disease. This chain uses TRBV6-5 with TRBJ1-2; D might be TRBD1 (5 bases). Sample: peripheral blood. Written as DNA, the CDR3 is TGTGCCAGCAGTTACAGGGGTCGATACTATGGCTACACCTTC. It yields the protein CASSYRGRYYGYTF.